This TCR beta chain was sequenced in a study of Graves' ophthalmopathy and Graves' hyperthyroidism. This clonotype was picked up many times. RNA transcripts were the source from which TCR beta CDR3 regions were amplified. The authors performed first-round RT-PCR with HTBI primers and then a second-round multiplex PCR. TCRdb re-analysed the multiplex PCR reads in MiXCR, keeping a single row per CDR3 protein. The sample contains about 370,000 distinct CDR3 sequences, around 19% of which appear only once. Trimming took 5 bases from V and 4 from J; bases not matched to a gene: 5. CDR1 and CDR2 (germline): LNHDA, SQIVND (reference sequence). The CDR3 has 13 residues.

The V gene is TRBV19, the J gene TRBJ2-7; 7 bases align to TRBD1. Sample: peripheral blood. This clonotype was sampled from a woman aged 18-29 years with Graves' ophthalmopathy. The CDR3 bases are TGTGCCAGTAGTGTTCGACAGGGTTACGAGCAGTACTTC. Translated: CASSVRQGYEQYF.